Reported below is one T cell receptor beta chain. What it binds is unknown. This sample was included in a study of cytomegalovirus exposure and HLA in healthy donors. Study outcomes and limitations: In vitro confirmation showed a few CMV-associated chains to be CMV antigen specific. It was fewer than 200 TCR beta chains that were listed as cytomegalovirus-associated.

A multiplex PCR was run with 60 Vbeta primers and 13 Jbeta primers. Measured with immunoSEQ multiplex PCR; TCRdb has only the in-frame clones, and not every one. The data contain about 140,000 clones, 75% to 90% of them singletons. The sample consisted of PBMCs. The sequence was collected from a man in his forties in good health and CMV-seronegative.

The CDR3 bases are TGTGCCAGCAGCTTATCCGGGTTGGGCAATCAGCCCCAGCATTTT. This sequence encodes CASSLSGLGNQPQHF. The rearrangement links TRBV7-9 to TRBJ1-5, with D unresolved. Trimming cost V 2 bases and J 2 bases, with 10 bases left between them. Germline lookup yields CDR1 SEHNR and CDR2 FQNEAQ (reference sequence). The CDR3 covers 15 residues. The variable domain in full, with the rest retrieved from reference TRBV7-9 and TRBJ1-5, is DTGVSQNPRHKITKRGQNVTFRCDPISEHNRLYWYRQTLGQGPEFLTYFQNEAQLEKSRLLSDRFSAERPKGSFSTLEIQRTEQGDSAMYLCASSLSGLGNQPQHFGDGTRLSIL.